The T cell receptor (beta chain) under discussion was sequenced for a study of blood T cell repertoires in COVID-19. Study-level information: The United States, Italy and Spain provided the acute and convalescent COVID-19 samples. Nucleic acid was either cDNA or gDNA, and it came from T cells, B-cell-depleted T cells, or PBMCs.

In the original processing: Amplification with reference gene primers provided the estimates of nucleated cell counts. Only in-frame clones appear in the TCRdb table, and some are missing; sequencing was by immunoSEQ multiplex PCR. V and J calls and clone size are those listed in that table; D and trimming were worked out from the DNA. Here the sample spans about 100,000 clones, roughly 80% being singletons. Per the germline V gene, CDR1 is KGHDR and CDR2 is SFDVKD. Trimming shortened V by 6 bases and J by 0 bases, and 7 bases separated the two germline ends. The CDR3 runs to 13 residues. This clone was found a few times.

The TCR comes from a man aged 60 to 69 with acute or convalescent COVID-19. Specimen: peripheral blood. The chain has TRBV24-1 and TRBJ1-1; D is unresolved. The CDR3 reads CATSNRMNTEAFF. The CDR3 DNA is TGTGCCACCAGTAACAGAATGAACACTGAAGCTTTCTTT.